The 14 T cell receptor beta chains presented below share a single source sample, sequenced in a study of blood T cell repertoires in COVID-19 (dated by TCRdb to between 2020 and 2021). Library prep was done by the immunoSEQ multiplex PCR assay. Imported from immuneACCESS, the table was reduced by TCRdb to in-frame sequences with V and J called. These copies leave out some clones; in studies compared against another copy, an unresolved V gene accounts for under half, and the cause of the remainder is not known. The sample contains 200,000 to 300,000 clones, roughly 90% of them found a single time. The ten largest clones take up approximately 3.7% of the sample. The sequenced sample was PBMCs or T cells enriched from blood (not recorded which). The receptor set was obtained from a woman aged 25 to 39 who had recovered from COVID-19.

The V and J genes are TRBV5-1 and TRBJ2-7; TRBD1 matches at 9 bases. V trimming: 3 bases; J trimming: 2 bases; junction bases outside the gene matches: 3. CDR1 is SGHRS and CDR2 is YFSETQ in the germline V gene. This CDR3 comprises 14 residues. The DNA for the CDR3 is TGCGCCAGCAGCTGGGGACAGGGAACCTACGAGCAGTACTTC. This sequence encodes CASSWGQGTYEQYF.

For the CDR3, the DNA is TGTGCCAGCAGCTCCCCGACAGGGGGTAGCTCTGGAAACACCATATATTTT. It encodes CASSSPTGGSSGNTIYF. The chain employs TRBV7-9 and TRBJ1-3; 9 bases agree with TRBD1. Trimming removed 4 bases from V and 0 bases from J; junction bases left unmatched: 7. CDR1 is SEHNR and CDR2 is FQNEAQ in the germline V gene (reference sequence). The CDR3 contains 17 residues. The whole variable domain, filled in from reference TRBV7-9 and TRBJ1-3, reads DTGVSQNPRHKITKRGQNVTFRCDPISEHNRLYWYRQTLGQGPEFLTYFQNEAQLEKSRLLSDRFSAERPKGSFSTLEIQRTEQGDSAMYLCASSSPTGGSSGNTIYFGEGSWLTVV.

The chain carries TRBV28 and TRBJ2-5; D unresolved. V was cut by 0 bases and J by 1 base, with 6 bases left in between. Germline V gene lookup returns CDR1 MDHEN and CDR2 SYDVKM. This CDR3 is 14 amino acids long. CDR3 loop: CASSLWPSQETQYF. CDR3 DNA: TGTGCCAGCAGTTTATGGCCCAGCCAAGAGACCCAGTACTTC.

The chain is built from TRBV19 and TRBJ2-1, with 8 bases fitting TRBD2. The length of the CDR3 is 15 residues. CDR1 is LNHDA, CDR2 SQIVND, per germline (reference sequence). The ends lost 3 bases at V and 6 bases at J; junction bases unmatched: 7. The CDR3 here is CASSIRTSPRNEQFF. The CDR3 DNA follows: TGTGCCAGTAGTATCAGGACTAGCCCTCGCAATGAGCAGTTCTTC.

The rearrangement links TRBV4-1 to TRBJ1-6, with D unclear. V was shortened by 0 bases and J by 3 bases, with 6 bases between the two germline ends. Germline assignment: CDR1 MGHRA and CDR2 YSYEKL. CDR3 length equals 15 residues. CDR3 region: CASSQDTGYNSPLHF. CDR3 coding DNA: TGCGCCAGCAGCCAAGATACGGGCTATAATTCACCCCTCCACTTT.

This clone was recorded once. The rearrangement joins TRBV10-3 to TRBJ2-5; a weak D match, TRBD2 (5 bases). Trimming removed 0 bases from V and 4 bases from J, with 12 bases in between. Germline V gives CDR1 ENHRY, CDR2 SYGVKD. This CDR3 has 15 amino acids. The CDR3 is CAISESNSGSETQYF. The CDR3 nucleotides read TGTGCCATCAGTGAGTCGAACTCGGGATCAGAGACCCAGTACTTC.

The rearrangement links TRBV27 to TRBJ1-1; D is undetermined. The germline gives CDR1 MNHEY, CDR2 SMNVEV (reference sequence). This CDR3 is built from 13 residues. Trimming cost V 3 bases and J 9 bases, with 14 bases left between them. The CDR3 reads CASSFPAGNQAFF. The CDR3 coding sequence is TGTGCCAGCAGTTTTCCTGCCGGGAATCAAGCTTTCTTT.

This chain links TRBV5-6 with TRBJ2-5, with D unclear. Germline V gives CDR1 SGHDT, CDR2 YYEEEE. V lost 6 bases and J lost 5, with 17 bases in between. The length of the CDR3 is 14 residues. CDR3 nucleotide sequence: TGTGCCAGCACCTCTGTCGGCAGGTTGGAGACCCAGTACTTC. It encodes CASTSVGRLETQYF.

V usage is TRBV30 and J usage is TRBJ1-3, with no clear D. V dropped 3 bases and J dropped 8 bases, with 14 bases sitting between them. The CDR3 is 13 amino acids. Germline V gene sequence: CDR1 GTSNPN, CDR2 SVGIG (reference sequence). The CDR3 sequence is CAWRRAALDTIYF. CDR3 DNA: TGTGCCTGGAGGAGGGCCGCTCTGGACACCATATATTTT.

The rearrangement links TRBV5-1 to TRBJ1-1, with TRBD1 identical over 11 bases. The CDR3 has 14 amino acids. V gave up 3 bases and J gave up 5 bases; unmatched junction bases: 3. The V gene's germline CDR1 is SGHRS and CDR2 YFSETQ. The CDR3 DNA sequence: TGCGCCAGCAGCTCGGACAGGGGGCGAACTGAAGCTTTCTTT. It yields the protein CASSSDRGRTEAFF.

The chain recombines TRBV27 with TRBJ1-1; TRBD1 matches 10 bases. Germline-derived CDR1 and CDR2 are MNHEY and SMNVEV (reference sequence). CDR3 length: 17 residues. V trimming: 6 bases; J trimming: 8 bases; junction bases outside the gene matches: 18. For the CDR3, the DNA is TGTGCCAGCAGGTCGTGGGCCGACAGGGGGCCCCGAAGCGAAGCTTTCTTT. Translating gives CASRSWADRGPRSEAFF.

Regarding this clone: Other DNA sequences in the same sample also yield this CDR3. The chain links TRBV28 to TRBJ1-2, with a tentative D call TRBD1 (5 bases). This CDR3 comprises 13 residues. V lost 2 bases and J lost 4, with 8 bases in between. In germline, CDR1 is MDHEN, CDR2 SYDVKM. CDR3 sequence: CASSLEGAYGYTF. In DNA form, the CDR3 reads TGTGCCAGCAGTTTAGAAGGGGCCTATGGCTACACCTTC.

The chain recombines TRBV7-3 with TRBJ2-3; TRBD2 aligns across 10 bases. The CDR3 spans 14 residues. Germline-derived CDR1 and CDR2 are SGHTA and FQGTGA. Losses at the gene ends were 6 bases for V and 6 bases for J; bases not matched to a gene: 6. The CDR3 DNA is TGTGCCAGCAGTCTAGCGGGAGTGGGGGATACGCAGTATTTT. It codes for CASSLAGVGDTQYF.

The chain employs TRBV2 and TRBJ1-2; the D gene is possibly TRBD1 (6 bases). Germline CDR1 and CDR2: SNHLY and FYNNEI. The length of the CDR3 is 16 residues. The V end was cut by 7 bases, the J end by 1 base, with 19 bases between. The CDR3 sequence is CASKLDLGGLNYGYTF. CDR3 DNA: TGTGCCAGCAAGCTAGACTTGGGGGGGCTTAACTATGGCTACACCTTC. The full variable domain, completed using reference TRBV2 and TRBJ1-2, is EPEVTQTPSHQVTQMGQEVILRCVPISNHLYFYWYRQILGQKVEFLVSFYNNEISEKSEIFDDQFSVERPDGSNFTLKIRSTKLEDSAMYFCASKLDLGGLNYGYTFGSGTRLTVV.